Below are 17 T cell receptor beta chains sequenced from a single sample in a study of prognosis after radiotherapy for stage I lung cancer. The authors amplified TCR beta CDR3 from genomic DNA using two-round multiplex PCR. The use of primers specific to each TRBV and TRBJ gene characterized first-round PCR. One entry per CDR3 protein, called by TCRdb with MiXCR from the multiplex PCR reads. The data contain around 19,000 distinct CDR3 sequences, 40% to 55% of them seen just once; the ten biggest clones take up about 31%. The source material was PBMCs, sampled before or after stereotactic body radiation therapy (not recorded which). All receptors derive from a donor at least 50 years old with non-small cell lung cancer.

This clonotype was recorded at least ten times. V gene TRBV5-6 combines with J gene TRBJ2-2; weak D call: TRBD2 (6 bases). V was cut by 5 bases and J by 3 bases, with 14 bases left in between. The CDR3 consists of 15 residues. Per germline, CDR1 SGHDT and CDR2 YYEEEE. The CDR3 bases are TGTGCCAGCAGGCGCGGGGAGGTTGACACCGGGGAGCTGTTTTTT. Encoded protein: CASRRGEVDTGELFF.

Comments on this clonotype: The junction departs from germline at one end; a sequencing error may be responsible. The chain recombines TRBV5-1 with TRBJ2-2, with 7 bases aligning to TRBD2. The CDR3 extends over 15 amino acids. Germline V gene sequence: CDR1 SGHRS, CDR2 YFSETQ. The CDR3 coding sequence is TGCGCCAGCAGCGGTACTAGCGCGAACACCGGTGAGCTGTTTTTT. This sequence encodes CASSGTSANTGELFF.

In this sample, this clonotype turned up many times. The chain is built from TRBV9 and TRBJ1-2, with a possible D match to TRBD1 (6 bases). The CDR3 contains 16 residues. V was trimmed by 1 base and J by 4 bases, leaving 17 bases between them. Germline loops: CDR1 SGDLS, CDR2 YYNGEE. This chain's CDR3 is CASSVLRGGRAYGYTF. The CDR3, as DNA: TGTGCCAGCAGCGTACTGAGGGGGGGACGGGCCTATGGCTACACCTTC.

The chain links TRBV20-1 to TRBJ2-3, with TRBD2 matching 8 bases. The CDR3 runs 14 residues. Per the germline V gene, CDR1 is DFQATT and CDR2 is SNEGSKA (reference sequence). J gave up 4 bases and V 5 bases, and 8 bases lay outside the gene matches. The CDR3 sequence is CSAPAAGGSDTQYF. The CDR3 DNA reads TGCAGTGCTCCCGCGGCGGGGGGATCAGATACGCAGTATTTT.

This clonotype was observed many times. This chain links TRBV7-2 with TRBJ2-7; perhaps TRBD1 as D (5 bases). This CDR3 spans 18 amino acids. V gave up 5 bases and J gave up 2 bases, with 25 bases separating them. Germline CDR1 and CDR2: SGHTA and FQGNSA. The CDR3 sequence is CASSTEVDVSQGAYEQYF. In DNA, the CDR3 is TGTGCCAGCAGCACCGAAGTCGATGTTTCCCAGGGCGCCTACGAGCAGTACTTC.

This chain connects TRBV12-3 or TRBV12-4 to TRBJ2-7; perhaps TRBD1 as D (6 bases). This CDR3 has 16 residues. Deletions cut 3 bases from V and 3 bases from J, with 18 bases between. The CDR3 here is CASSFWSGDAGYEQYF. CDR3 bases: TGTGCCAGCAGTTTTTGGTCAGGGGACGCCGGCTACGAGCAGTACTTC.

This clonotype is labeled as medium-sized. V usage is TRBV11-3 and J usage is TRBJ2-7; D ambiguous. V lost 5 bases to trimming and J lost 2 bases, with 4 bases between them. Looked up from germline, CDR1 is SGHNT and CDR2 is YENEEA. The CDR3 contains 11 residues. This CDR3 is CASSGTYEQYF. The CDR3 DNA sequence: TGTGCCAGCAGCGGGACCTACGAGCAGTACTTC. The whole variable domain, filled in from reference TRBV11-3 and TRBJ2-7, reads EAGVVQSPRYKIIEKKQPVAFWCNPISGHNTLYWYLQNLGQGPELLIRYENEEAVDDSQLPKDRFSAERLKGVDSTLKIQPAELGDSAVYLCASSGTYEQYFGPGTRLTVT.

The chain recombines TRBV3-1 with TRBJ2-3; unclear D gene. This CDR3 is 16 amino acids long. The V and J ends lost 4 bases and 3 bases respectively, with 17 bases between them. Germline CDR1 and CDR2: LGHDT and YNNKEL (reference sequence). Here the CDR3 DNA reads TGTGCCAGCAGCCCCCGGTCGATCGTCAGTACAGATACGCAGTATTTT. Residues: CASSPRSIVSTDTQYF.

This clonotype was detected only once. The chain has TRBV6-1 and TRBJ1-2; 9 bases are shared with TRBD1. V was pared by 6 bases and J by 2 bases, with 4 bases of the junction left unmatched. This CDR3 region has 14 residues. CDR1 is MNHNS and CDR2 is SASEGT in the germline V gene. For the CDR3, the DNA is TGTGCCAGCAGCCTACAGGGGGCGAACTATGGCTACACCTTC. This encodes CASSLQGANYGYTF.

This clonotype was observed many times. V and J are TRBV7-9 and TRBJ2-7; D call uncertain. CDR3 size: 17 residues. Germline-derived CDR1 and CDR2 are SEHNR and FQNEAQ (reference sequence). The ends were cut back, 5 bases at V and 3 bases at J, with 23 bases in the middle. The CDR3 DNA reads TGTGCCAGCAGCCCGAGGTCGCTGGGCGCGATGTTCTACGAGCAGTACTTC. Translating it yields CASSPRSLGAMFYEQYF.

At least ten counts were recorded for this clonotype. The V gene is TRBV24-1, the J gene TRBJ2-1; D remains unclear. V was shortened by 8 bases and J by 7 bases, with 5 bases between the two germline ends. The CDR3 loop spans 10 amino acids. The germline CDR1 and CDR2 sequences are KGHDR and SFDVKD. As DNA, the CDR3 is TGTGCCACCACCCAAAATGAGCAGTTCTTC. This codes for CATTQNEQFF.

This clonotype was seen at least ten times. This chain connects TRBV19 to TRBJ2-1; D not certain. There are 13 residues in the CDR3. Deletions cut 7 bases from V and 1 base from J, with 8 bases between. Germline V gene lookup returns CDR1 LNHDA and CDR2 SQIVND (reference sequence). The CDR3 region has the DNA TGTGCCAGTACCGCGGCATCCTACAATGAGCAGTTCTTC. Its translation is CASTAASYNEQFF. Full variable domain (missing parts from reference TRBV19 and TRBJ2-1): DGGITQSPKYLFRKEGQNVTLSCEQNLNHDAMYWYRQDPGQGLRLIYYSQIVNDFQKGDIAEGYSVSREKKESFPLTVTSAQKNPTAFYLCASTAASYNEQFFGPGTRLTVL.

The chain is built from TRBV7-2 and TRBJ2-1; TRBD2 agrees at 11 bases. The CDR3 has 15 amino acids. V shed 1 base, J shed 6 bases, and the junction held 2 bases outside the gene matches. CDR1 and CDR2 (germline): SGHTA, FQGNSA. The CDR3 DNA reads TGTGCCAGCAGCTTAGTACTAGCGGGAGCCAATGAGCAGTTCTTC. Protein sequence: CASSLVLAGANEQFF.

This clonotype was recorded at least ten times. This chain uses TRBV30 with TRBJ2-5; the D gene is possibly TRBD1 (6 bases). Germline CDR1 GTSNPN, CDR2 SVGIG (reference sequence). Trimming removed 3 bases from V and 4 bases from J, with 15 bases in between. The CDR3 runs 14 residues. The CDR3 loop reads CAWRSTGILETQYF. As DNA, the CDR3 is TGTGCCTGGAGATCAACAGGGATTCTAGAGACCCAGTACTTC.

The V and J genes are TRBV6-1 and TRBJ2-2, with TRBD1 as a possible D gene (6 bases). Germline V gene lookup returns CDR1 MNHNS and CDR2 SASEGT. This CDR3 spans 17 amino acids. The V gene lost 6 bases and the J gene lost 5 bases, with 22 bases spanning the gap. The CDR3: CASRDSSGSNTTGELFF. CDR3 in DNA: TGTGCCAGCAGGGACAGTTCAGGCTCCAACACTACCGGGGAGCTGTTTTTT.

This clonotype was found many times. V usage is TRBV5-4 and J usage is TRBJ2-7, with 7 bases fitting TRBD1. Germline V lookup: CDR1 SGHNT, CDR2 YYREEE (reference sequence). V lost 2 bases to trimming and J lost 2 bases; unmatched junction nucleotides: 7. The CDR3 totals 15 residues. CDR3 protein: CASSFRDSGPYEQYF. The CDR3 DNA reads as TGTGCCAGCAGCTTCCGGGACAGCGGTCCCTACGAGCAGTACTTC.

This clonotype was observed many times. J is TRBJ2-7 and V is TRBV5-4, with a tentative D call TRBD2 (5 bases). CDR3 length: 15 amino acids. V dropped 0 bases and J dropped 4 bases, with 14 bases sitting between them. Germline assignment: CDR1 SGHNT and CDR2 YYREEE (reference sequence). CDR3 sequence (DNA): TGTGCCAGCAGCTTGGCCGGCAGGAGGAATTACGAGCAGTACTTC. This encodes CASSLAGRRNYEQYF. The variable domain in full, completed from reference TRBV5-4 and TRBJ2-7, reads ETGVTQSPTHLIKTRGQQVTLRCSSQSGHNTVSWYQQALGQGPQFIFQYYREEENGRGNFPPRFSGLQFPNYSSELNVNALELDDSALYLCASSLAGRRNYEQYFGPGTRLTVT.